The T cell receptor (beta chain) described here comes from a study of blood T cell repertoires in COVID-19. Study-wide background: Acute and convalescent COVID-19 specimens originated in the United States, Italy and Spain. T cells, B-cell-depleted T cells, or PBMCs supplied cDNA or gDNA.

Germline V lookup: CDR1 ENHRY, CDR2 SYGVKD. The CDR3 spans 15 residues. The J segment lost 3 bases and the V segment lost 6 bases, leaving 4 bases of the junction unmatched. In this sample, this clone turned up once. Per the authors' pipeline: The assay estimated nucleated cells by amplifying reference gene primers. Produced via immunoSEQ multiplex PCR; TCRdb's table is partial and in-frame only. For V, J and clone size, that table is used; D and trimming come from the DNA. The sample contains approximately 120,000 clones, roughly 79% of which appear only once. The sequence was obtained from a human donor in a cohort sampled during active COVID-19. The chain links TRBV10-3 to TRBJ1-5, with 11 bases that match TRBD1. The sample taken for sequencing was peripheral blood. The CDR3 coding sequence is TGTGCCATCAGGCCGGGACAGGGGGACAATCAGCCCCAGCATTTT. It codes for CAIRPGQGDNQPQHF.